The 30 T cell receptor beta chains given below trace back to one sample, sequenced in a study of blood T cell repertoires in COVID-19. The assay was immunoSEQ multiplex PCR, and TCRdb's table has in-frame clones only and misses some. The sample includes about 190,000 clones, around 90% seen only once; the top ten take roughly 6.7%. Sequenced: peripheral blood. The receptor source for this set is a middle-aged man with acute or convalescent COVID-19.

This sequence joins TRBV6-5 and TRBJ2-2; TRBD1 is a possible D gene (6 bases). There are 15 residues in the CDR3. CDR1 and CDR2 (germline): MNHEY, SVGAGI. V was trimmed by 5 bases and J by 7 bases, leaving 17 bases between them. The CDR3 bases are TGTGCCAGCAGTCAGTTCATCCAGGGGTTCGGGGAGCTGTTTTTT. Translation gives CASSQFIQGFGELFF.

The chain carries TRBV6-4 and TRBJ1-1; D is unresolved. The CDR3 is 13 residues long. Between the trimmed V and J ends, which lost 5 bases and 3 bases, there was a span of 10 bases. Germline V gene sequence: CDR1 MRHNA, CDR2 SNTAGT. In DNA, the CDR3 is TGTGCCAGCAGTTCGGGATTTGACACTGAAGCTTTCTTT. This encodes CASSSGFDTEAFF.

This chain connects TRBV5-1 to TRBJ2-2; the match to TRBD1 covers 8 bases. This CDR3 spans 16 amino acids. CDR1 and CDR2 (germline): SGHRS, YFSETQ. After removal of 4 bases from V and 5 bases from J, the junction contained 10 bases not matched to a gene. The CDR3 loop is CASSPGRTGNTGELFF. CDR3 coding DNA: TGCGCCAGCAGCCCGGGGCGGACAGGGAATACCGGGGAGCTGTTTTTT.

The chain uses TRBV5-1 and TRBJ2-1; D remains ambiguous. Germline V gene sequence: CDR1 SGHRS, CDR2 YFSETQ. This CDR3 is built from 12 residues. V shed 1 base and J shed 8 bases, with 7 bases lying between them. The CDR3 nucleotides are TGCGCCAGCAGCTTGTCCTTCGATGAGCAGTTCTTC. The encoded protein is CASSLSFDEQFF.

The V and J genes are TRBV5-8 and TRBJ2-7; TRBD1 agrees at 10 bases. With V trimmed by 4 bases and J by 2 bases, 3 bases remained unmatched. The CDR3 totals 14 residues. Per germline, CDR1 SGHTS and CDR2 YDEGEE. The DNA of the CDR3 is TGTGCCAGCAGCACGGGACAGGGGACCTACGAGCAGTACTTC. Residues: CASSTGQGTYEQYF. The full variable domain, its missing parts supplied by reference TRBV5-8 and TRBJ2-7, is EAGVTQSPTHLIKTRGQQATLRCSPISGHTSVYWYQQALGLGLQFLLWYDEGEERNRGNFPPRFSGRQFPNYSSELNVNALELEDSALYLCASSTGQGTYEQYFGPGTRLTVT.

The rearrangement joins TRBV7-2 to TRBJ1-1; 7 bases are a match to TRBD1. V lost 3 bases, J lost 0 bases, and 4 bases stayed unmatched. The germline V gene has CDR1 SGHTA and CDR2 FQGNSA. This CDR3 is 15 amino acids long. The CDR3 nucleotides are TGTGCCAGCAGCTTTTCGACAGGGATGAACACTGAAGCTTTCTTT. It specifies CASSFSTGMNTEAFF.

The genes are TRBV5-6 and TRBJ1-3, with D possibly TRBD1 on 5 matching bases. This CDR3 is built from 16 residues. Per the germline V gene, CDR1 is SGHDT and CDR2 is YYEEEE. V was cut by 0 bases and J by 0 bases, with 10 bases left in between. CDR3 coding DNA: TGTGCCAGCAGCTTGGTTCTAGGGGCCTCTGGAAACACCATATATTTT. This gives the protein CASSLVLGASGNTIYF.

The CDR3 sequence is CASSPGTRETQYF. In nucleotides, the CDR3 is TGTGCCAGCAGCCCCGGGACTAGAGAGACCCAGTACTTC. The chain links TRBV13 to TRBJ2-5; the match to TRBD2 covers 8 bases. CDR1 is PRHDT, CDR2 FYEKMQ, per germline (reference sequence). Losses at the gene ends were 5 bases for V and 4 bases for J; bases not matched to a gene: 3. The CDR3 loop spans 13 amino acids.

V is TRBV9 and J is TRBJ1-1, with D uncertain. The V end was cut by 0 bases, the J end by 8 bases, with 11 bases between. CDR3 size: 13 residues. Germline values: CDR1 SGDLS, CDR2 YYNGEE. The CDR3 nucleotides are TGTGCCAGCAGCGTAGTATCCAGTGTCGAAGCTTTCTTT. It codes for CASSVVSSVEAFF.

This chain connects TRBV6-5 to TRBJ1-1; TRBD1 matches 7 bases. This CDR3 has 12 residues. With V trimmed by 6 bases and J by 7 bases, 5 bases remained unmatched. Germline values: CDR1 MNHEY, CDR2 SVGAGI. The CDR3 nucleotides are TGTGCCAGCAGCGGAGGGGGCATTGAAGCTTTCTTT. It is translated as CASSGGGIEAFF.

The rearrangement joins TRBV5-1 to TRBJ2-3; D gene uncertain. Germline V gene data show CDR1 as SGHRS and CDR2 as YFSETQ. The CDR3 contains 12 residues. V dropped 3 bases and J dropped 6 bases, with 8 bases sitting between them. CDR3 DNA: TGCGCCAGCAGCTCCATGCGGGATACGCAGTATTTT. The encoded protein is CASSSMRDTQYF.

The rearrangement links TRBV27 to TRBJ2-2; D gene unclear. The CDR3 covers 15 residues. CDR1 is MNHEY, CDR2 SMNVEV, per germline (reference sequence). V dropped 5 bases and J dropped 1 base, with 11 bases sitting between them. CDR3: CASSTRPGNTGELFF. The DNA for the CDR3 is TGTGCCAGCAGTACCCGCCCCGGGAACACCGGGGAGCTGTTTTTT.

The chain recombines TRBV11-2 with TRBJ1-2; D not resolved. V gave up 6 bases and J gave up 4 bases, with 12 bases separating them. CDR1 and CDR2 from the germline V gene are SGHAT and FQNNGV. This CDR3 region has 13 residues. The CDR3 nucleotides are TGTGCCAGCAGTACCGACGGACTCTATGGCTACACCTTC. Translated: CASSTDGLYGYTF.

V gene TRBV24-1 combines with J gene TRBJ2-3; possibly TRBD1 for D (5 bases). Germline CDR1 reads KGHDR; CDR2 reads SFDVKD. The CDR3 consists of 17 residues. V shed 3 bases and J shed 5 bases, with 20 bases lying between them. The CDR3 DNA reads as TGTGCCACCAGTGATGGGTCTGTAGGGGTTCATAGAGATACGCAGTATTTT. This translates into CATSDGSVGVHRDTQYF.

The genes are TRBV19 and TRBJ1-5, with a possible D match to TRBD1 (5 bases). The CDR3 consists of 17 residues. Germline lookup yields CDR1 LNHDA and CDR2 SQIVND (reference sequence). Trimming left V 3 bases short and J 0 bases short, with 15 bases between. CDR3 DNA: TGTGCCAGTAGTATGGTCTCTGGGGCAGCTAGCAATCAGCCCCAGCATTTT. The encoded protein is CASSMVSGAASNQPQHF. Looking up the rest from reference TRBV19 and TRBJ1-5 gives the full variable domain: DGGITQSPKYLFRKEGQNVTLSCEQNLNHDAMYWYRQDPGQGLRLIYYSQIVNDFQKGDIAEGYSVSREKKESFPLTVTSAQKNPTAFYLCASSMVSGAASNQPQHFGDGTRLSIL.

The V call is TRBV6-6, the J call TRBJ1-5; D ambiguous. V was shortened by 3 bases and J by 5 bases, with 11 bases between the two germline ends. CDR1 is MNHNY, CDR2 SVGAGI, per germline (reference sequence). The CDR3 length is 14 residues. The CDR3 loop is CASSYNGEHQPQHF. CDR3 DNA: TGTGCCAGCAGTTATAACGGGGAACATCAGCCCCAGCATTTT.

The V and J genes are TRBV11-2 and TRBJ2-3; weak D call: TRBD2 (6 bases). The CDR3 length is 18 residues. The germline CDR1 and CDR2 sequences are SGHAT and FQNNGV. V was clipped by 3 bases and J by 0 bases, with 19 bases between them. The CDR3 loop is CASSFGRGMGFSTDTQYF. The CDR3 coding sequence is TGTGCCAGCAGCTTTGGACGGGGGATGGGATTTAGCACAGATACGCAGTATTTT.

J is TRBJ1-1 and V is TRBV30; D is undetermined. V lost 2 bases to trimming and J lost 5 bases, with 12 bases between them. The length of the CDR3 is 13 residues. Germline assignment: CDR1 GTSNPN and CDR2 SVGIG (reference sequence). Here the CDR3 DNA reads TGTGCCTGGAGTCCACCGGGAAGTACTGAAGCTTTCTTT. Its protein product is CAWSPPGSTEAFF.

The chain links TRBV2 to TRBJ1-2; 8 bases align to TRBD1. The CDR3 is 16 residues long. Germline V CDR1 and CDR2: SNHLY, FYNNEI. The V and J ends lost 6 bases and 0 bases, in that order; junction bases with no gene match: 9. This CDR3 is CASRVRQGLANYGYTF. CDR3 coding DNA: TGTGCCAGCAGGGTCAGACAGGGGCTCGCTAACTATGGCTACACCTTC.

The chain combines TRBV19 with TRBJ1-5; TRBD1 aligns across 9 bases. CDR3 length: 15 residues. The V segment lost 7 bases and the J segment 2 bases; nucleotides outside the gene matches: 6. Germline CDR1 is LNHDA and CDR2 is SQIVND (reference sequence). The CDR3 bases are TGTGCCAGTACCTCGGACAGGGGCCGCAATCAGCCCCAGCATTTT. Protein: CASTSDRGRNQPQHF.

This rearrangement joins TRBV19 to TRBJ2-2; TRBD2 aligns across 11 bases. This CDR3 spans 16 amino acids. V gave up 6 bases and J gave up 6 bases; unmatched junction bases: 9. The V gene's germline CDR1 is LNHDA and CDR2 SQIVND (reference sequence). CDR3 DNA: TGTGCCAGTAGCGTCCCCGGGACTAGCGGCGCCGGGGAGCTGTTTTTT. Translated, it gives CASSVPGTSGAGELFF.

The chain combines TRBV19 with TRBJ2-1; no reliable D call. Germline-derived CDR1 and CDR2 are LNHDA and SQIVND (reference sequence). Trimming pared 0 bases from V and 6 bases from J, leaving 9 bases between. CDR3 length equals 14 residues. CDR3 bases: TGTGCCAGTAGTATAGACGCTAGTATCAATGAGCAGTTCTTC. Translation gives CASSIDASINEQFF. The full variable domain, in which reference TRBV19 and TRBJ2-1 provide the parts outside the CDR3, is DGGITQSPKYLFRKEGQNVTLSCEQNLNHDAMYWYRQDPGQGLRLIYYSQIVNDFQKGDIAEGYSVSREKKESFPLTVTSAQKNPTAFYLCASSIDASINEQFFGPGTRLTVL.

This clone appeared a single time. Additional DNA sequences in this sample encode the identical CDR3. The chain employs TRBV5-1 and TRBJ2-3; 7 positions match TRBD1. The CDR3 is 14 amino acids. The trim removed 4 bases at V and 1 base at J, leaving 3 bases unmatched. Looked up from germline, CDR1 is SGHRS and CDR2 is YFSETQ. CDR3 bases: TGCGCCAGCAGCATCGGGACAGGCACAGATACGCAGTATTTT. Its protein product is CASSIGTGTDTQYF. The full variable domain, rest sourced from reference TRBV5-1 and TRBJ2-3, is KAGVTQTPRYLIKTRGQQVTLSCSPISGHRSVSWYQQTPGQGLQFLFEYFSETQRNKGNFPGRFSGRQFSNSRSEMNVSTLELGDSALYLCASSIGTGTDTQYFGPGTRLTVL.

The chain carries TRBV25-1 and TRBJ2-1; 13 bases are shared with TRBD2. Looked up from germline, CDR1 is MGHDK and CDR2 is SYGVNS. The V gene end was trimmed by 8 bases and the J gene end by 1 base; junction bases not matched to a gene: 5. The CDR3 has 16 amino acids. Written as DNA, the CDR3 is TGTGCCAGCGGCCAGACTAGCGGGGGGTCCTACAATGAGCAGTTCTTC. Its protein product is CASGQTSGGSYNEQFF. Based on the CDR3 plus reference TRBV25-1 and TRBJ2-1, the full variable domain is EADIYQTPRYLVIGTGKKITLECSQTMGHDKMYWYQQDPGMELHLIHYSYGVNSTEKGDLSSESTVSRIRTEHFPLTLESARPSHTSQYLCASGQTSGGSYNEQFFGPGTRLTVL.

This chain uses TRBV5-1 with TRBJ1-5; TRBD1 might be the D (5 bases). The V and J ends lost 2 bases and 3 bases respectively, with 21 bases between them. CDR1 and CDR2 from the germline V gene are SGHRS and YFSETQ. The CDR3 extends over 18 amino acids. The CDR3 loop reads CASSFRDRSSYDNQPQHF. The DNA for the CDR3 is TGCGCCAGCAGCTTCAGAGACAGATCGTCTTACGACAATCAGCCCCAGCATTTT. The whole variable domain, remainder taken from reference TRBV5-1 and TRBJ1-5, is KAGVTQTPRYLIKTRGQQVTLSCSPISGHRSVSWYQQTPGQGLQFLFEYFSETQRNKGNFPGRFSGRQFSNSRSEMNVSTLELGDSALYLCASSFRDRSSYDNQPQHFGDGTRLSIL.

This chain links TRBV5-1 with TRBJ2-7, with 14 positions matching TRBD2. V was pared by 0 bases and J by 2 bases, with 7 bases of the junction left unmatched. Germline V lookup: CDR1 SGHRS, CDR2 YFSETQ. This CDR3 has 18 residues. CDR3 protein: CASSLGGLAGGYPYEQYF. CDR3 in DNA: TGCGCCAGCAGCTTGGGAGGACTAGCGGGGGGATATCCCTACGAGCAGTACTTC.

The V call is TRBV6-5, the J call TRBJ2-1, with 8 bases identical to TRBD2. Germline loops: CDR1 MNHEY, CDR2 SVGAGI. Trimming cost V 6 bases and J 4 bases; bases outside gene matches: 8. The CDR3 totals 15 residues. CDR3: CASRPAGVGYNEQFF. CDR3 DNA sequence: TGTGCCAGCAGGCCAGCGGGGGTAGGGTACAATGAGCAGTTCTTC.

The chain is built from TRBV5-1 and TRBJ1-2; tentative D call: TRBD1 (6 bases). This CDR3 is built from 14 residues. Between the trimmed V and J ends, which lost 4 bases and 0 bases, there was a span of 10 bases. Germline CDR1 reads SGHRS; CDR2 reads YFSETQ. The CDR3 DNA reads TGCGCCAGCAGCCCACAGGGTCCTAACTATGGCTACACCTTC. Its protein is CASSPQGPNYGYTF.

The CDR3 sequence: CATGLAGVEKPETQYF. The CDR3 DNA is TGTGCCACCGGACTAGCGGGGGTTGAGAAGCCAGAGACCCAGTACTTC. The chain links TRBV21-1 to TRBJ2-5; no DNA check was done on the table's D call, TRBD2. TRBV21-1 is a pseudogene locus. The CDR3 runs to 16 residues.

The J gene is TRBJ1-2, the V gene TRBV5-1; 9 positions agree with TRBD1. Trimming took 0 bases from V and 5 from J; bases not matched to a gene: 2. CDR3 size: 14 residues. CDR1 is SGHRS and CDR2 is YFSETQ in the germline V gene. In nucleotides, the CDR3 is TGCGCCAGCAGCTTGGCCGGGACAGGGTATGGCTACACCTTC. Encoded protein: CASSLAGTGYGYTF.